This TCR beta chain was captured in a study of T cell clonality in common variable immunodeficiency. For at least one year, all CVID subjects received replacement immunoglobulin. This CDR3 is built from 14 residues. The germline CDR1 and CDR2 sequences are LNHDA and SQIVND (reference sequence). Trimming left V 3 bases short and J 4 bases short, with 11 bases between. Regarding the study as a whole: In common variable immunodeficiency, TCR beta chains reportedly carried fewer deletions and N-nucleotide insertions. Links between repertoire features and CVID complications were heterogeneity-limited.

This clone has only a few counts. The antigen is undetermined. Read coverage stops 3 residues before the CDR3 terminus; the germline J gene supplies the remainder. Repertoires were generated with immunoSEQ multiplex PCR, while TCRdb's copy carries only in-frame clones and drops some. Found here are 10,000 to 12,000 clones, no singletons; the ten largest cover around 5.8%. This receptor was obtained from a human donor with common variable immunodeficiency. The chain links TRBV19 to TRBJ2-3; tentatively, D is TRBD2 (6 bases). Sequenced input: peripheral blood mononuclear cells. This CDR3 reads CASSISGVADTQYF. The CDR3 DNA, read in part, is TGTGCCAGTAGTATCTCGGGGGTTGCAGATACG.